The rows below give T cell receptor beta chains drawn from one sample of a study of cytomegalovirus exposure and HLA in healthy donors. Profiled with immunoSEQ multiplex PCR; TCRdb holds only in-frame clones, not every one. This sample's table has fewer than 30,000 clones. Sequencing was carried out using PBMCs. The receptors derive from a man aged 25-45 years in good health and CMV-seronegative. The CDR3 runs from the conserved cysteine through the conserved F or W. Fields, in order: V gene, J gene, D gene, CDR3 protein, CDR3 DNA. D genes are given only for firm matches.

TRBV4-2	TRBJ2-3	TRBD2	CASSQVPSGGGRVTDTQYF	TGTGCCAGCAGCCAAGTACCTAGCGGGGGGGGGAGAGTCACAGATACGCAGTATTTT
TRBV12-5	TRBJ1-6	NA	CASGRDTSSYNSPLHF	TGTGCTAGTGGTCGGGACACGAGCTCCTATAATTCACCCCTCCACTTT
TRBV7-9	TRBJ1-3	TRBD1	CASSFGQGENTIYF	TGTGCCAGCAGCTTCGGACAGGGGGAAAACACCATATATTTT
TRBV7-9	TRBJ2-3	NA	CASSLGRGTDTQYF	TGTGCCAGCAGCTTAGGCAGGGGCACAGATACGCAGTATTTT
TRBV28	TRBJ1-1	TRBD1	CASSSRGRVSYYTEAFF	TGTGCCAGCAGTTCCAGGGGGCGCGTGTCATATTACACTGAAGCTTTCTTT
TRBV5-4	TRBJ1-1	TRBD1	CASSLKEQGAGHTEAFF	TGTGCCAGCAGCTTAAAGGAACAGGGGGCGGGGCACACTGAAGCTTTCTTT
TRBV20-1	TRBJ1-1	NA	CSARDQTEAFF	TGCAGTGCTAGAGATCAGACTGAAGCTTTCTTT
TRBV6-5	TRBJ2-2	NA	CASRDGGVTGELFF	TGTGCCAGCAGGGACGGCGGGGTCACCGGGGAGCTGTTTTTT
TRBV6-1	TRBJ1-2	NA	CASSEAIGQGAYGYTF	TGTGCCAGCAGTGAAGCGATAGGGCAGGGTGCCTATGGCTACACCTTC
TRBV27	TRBJ2-7	NA	CASSYTRGVEQYF	TGTGCCAGCAGTTACACCAGGGGGGTCGAGCAGTACTTC
TRBV28	TRBJ2-7	TRBD2	CASSLDFLAGSYEQYF	TGTGCCAGCAGTTTAGATTTCCTAGCGGGATCCTACGAGCAGTACTTC
TRBV5-6	TRBJ1-1	NA	CASSSWTANTEAFF	TGTGCCAGCAGCTCGTGGACAGCGAACACTGAAGCTTTCTTT
TRBV4-3	TRBJ2-7	TRBD1	CASSQEFGTGVGEQYF	TGCGCCAGCAGCCAAGAGTTTGGGACAGGGGTAGGCGAGCAGTACTTC
TRBV5-1	TRBJ1-6	TRBD1	CASSSNRGRGSPLHF	TGCGCCAGCAGCTCGAACAGGGGGCGTGGTTCACCCCTCCACTTT
TRBV11-3	TRBJ2-7	TRBD1	CASSPDRERYEQYF	TGTGCCAGCAGCCCGGACAGGGAAAGGTACGAGCAGTACTTC
TRBV4-2	TRBJ2-7	NA	CASSQDLGQYEQYF	TGTGCCAGCAGCCAAGATCTTGGCCAGTACGAGCAGTACTTC
TRBV11-3	TRBJ1-6	NA	CASSLRGGGDSPLHF	TGTGCCAGCAGCTTACGCGGAGGAGGTGATTCACCCCTCCACTTT
TRBV4-3	TRBJ2-2	TRBD2	CASSQLAGDTGELFF	TGCGCCAGCAGCCAGCTAGCGGGGGACACCGGGGAGCTGTTTTTT
TRBV5-1	TRBJ1-4	NA	CASSLGAGPTLEKLFF	TGCGCCAGCAGCCTGGGAGCGGGCCCCACCCTTGAAAAACTGTTTTTT
TRBV7-2	TRBJ2-3	TRBD1	CASSLGQGAVSTDTQYF	TGTGCCAGCAGCTTAGGACAGGGGGCTGTCAGCACAGATACGCAGTATTTT
TRBV27	TRBJ2-3	NA	CASSFEGVRTDTQYF	TGTGCCAGCAGTTTCGAGGGTGTGAGGACAGATACGCAGTATTTT
TRBV2	TRBJ2-5	TRBD1	CASSVYRGTETQYF	TGTGCCAGCAGTGTCTACAGGGGGACGGAGACCCAGTACTTC
TRBV11-2	TRBJ2-7	TRBD1	CASSRGTVSYEQYF	TGTGCCAGCAGCCGTGGGACAGTCTCCTACGAGCAGTACTTC
TRBV28	TRBJ2-7	TRBD1	CASSFPGQSSYEQYF	TGTGCCAGCAGTTTCCCGGGACAGAGCTCCTACGAGCAGTACTTC
TRBV5-1	TRBJ2-1	TRBD2	CASSLAGGLDGGEQFF	TGCGCCAGCAGCTTGGCGGGGGGGCTTGATGGGGGTGAGCAGTTCTTC
TRBV7-2	TRBJ2-7	NA	CASSPGPDGYEQYF	TGTGCCAGCAGTCCTGGGCCCGATGGATACGAGCAGTACTTC
TRBV4-2	TRBJ2-7	NA	CASSQHRDSSYEQYF	TGTGCCAGCAGCCAACACCGGGACTCCTCCTACGAGCAGTACTTC
TRBV10-3	TRBJ2-1	TRBD2	CAIRPAGVDEQFF	TGTGCCATCAGGCCAGCGGGAGTCGATGAGCAGTTCTTC
TRBV14	TRBJ1-1	NA	CASSRLGVTEAFF	TGTGCCAGCAGCCGCCTGGGAGTCACTGAAGCTTTCTTT
TRBV5-6	TRBJ2-1	NA	CASTSGPNNEQFF	TGTGCCAGCACCTCAGGTCCGAACAATGAGCAGTTCTTC
TRBV28	TRBJ2-7	TRBD2	CASTPPGGAGGTYEQYF	TGTGCCAGCACCCCCCCGGGAGGAGCGGGGGGAACCTACGAGCAGTACTTC
TRBV5-4	TRBJ2-7	TRBD1	CASSLEDRAYYEQYF	TGTGCCAGCAGCTTGGAGGACAGGGCCTACTACGAGCAGTACTTC
TRBV2	TRBJ1-5	TRBD1	CASSVGARGGHSNQPQHF	TGTGCCAGCAGTGTAGGGGCTAGAGGGGGCCATAGCAATCAGCCCCAGCATTTT
TRBV6-5	TRBJ2-7	TRBD2	CASSYSSGGAYEQYF	TGTGCCAGCAGTTACTCTAGCGGGGGGGCCTACGAGCAGTACTTC
TRBV25-1	TRBJ1-1	NA	CASSYGITEAFF	TGTGCCAGCAGTTACGGGATCACTGAAGCTTTCTTT
TRBV18	TRBJ1-5	TRBD1	CASSSGTGLPQPQHF	TGTGCCAGCTCTTCCGGGACAGGTCTTCCTCAGCCCCAGCATTTT
TRBV6-1	TRBJ1-1	NA	CASVMGSMNTEAFF	TGTGCCAGCGTCATGGGCAGCATGAACACTGAAGCTTTCTTT
TRBV27	TRBJ2-1	TRBD2	CASTAGGPEQFF	TGTGCCAGCACAGCGGGAGGGCCGGAGCAGTTCTTC
TRBV6-4	TRBJ2-1	TRBD1	CASSEGQGPNEQFF	TGTGCCAGCAGCGAGGGACAGGGCCCCAATGAGCAGTTCTTC
TRBV6-5	TRBJ2-3	NA	CASSYQGTDTQYF	TGTGCCAGCAGTTATCAGGGCACAGATACGCAGTATTTT
TRBV30	TRBJ1-2	NA	CACPLGLNYGYTF	TGTGCCTGTCCTCTGGGGCTTAACTATGGCTACACCTTC
TRBV2	TRBJ2-1	NA	CASTIQGSVPNEQFF	TGTGCCAGTACAATACAGGGTTCTGTTCCCAATGAGCAGTTCTTC
TRBV11-2	TRBJ1-1	TRBD1	CASSPQGALGAFF	TGTGCCAGCTCACCACAGGGGGCGCTTGGAGCTTTCTTT
TRBV4-3	TRBJ2-2	TRBD1	CASSQGTGESGELFF	TGCGCCAGCAGCCAAGGGACAGGGGAGTCCGGGGAGCTGTTTTTT
TRBV7-9	TRBJ2-7	NA	CASTPDWTLAPYEQYF	TGTGCCAGCACTCCGGATTGGACATTAGCCCCCTACGAGCAGTACTTC
TRBV6-5	TRBJ2-7	NA	CASSSSSESSYEQYF	TGTGCCAGCAGTTCTTCTAGCGAGAGCTCCTACGAGCAGTACTTC
TRBV15	TRBJ1-2	NA	CATSMRWSGLDGYTF	TGTGCCACCAGCATGAGGTGGAGCGGGTTAGATGGCTACACCTTC
TRBV1	TRBJ2-1	NA	CTSSQDRAGGCPEQFF	TGCACCAGCAGCCAAGATAGAGCGGGTGGGTGCCCTGAGCAGTTCTTC
TRBV4-2	TRBJ1-6	NA	CASSQISTGFHNSPLHF	TGTGCCAGCAGCCAGATTTCGACAGGTTTCCATAATTCACCCCTCCACTTT
TRBV18	TRBJ2-3	TRBD2	CASSPGLEATDTQYF	TGTGCCAGCTCACCGGGACTAGAGGCCACAGATACGCAGTATTTT
TRBV27	TRBJ2-7	TRBD1	CASSTTTGSQVEQYF	TGTGCCAGCAGTACCACGACAGGGTCTCAGGTGGAGCAGTACTTC
TRBV27	TRBJ1-5	NA	CASSLGTFQPQHF	TGTGCCAGCAGTTTAGGGACATTTCAGCCCCAGCATTTT
TRBV5-8	TRBJ1-5	NA	CASSSKQGNQPQHF	TGTGCCAGCAGCTCGAAACAGGGAAATCAGCCCCAGCATTTT
TRBV15	TRBJ2-7	TRBD1	CATSISGQGTYEQYF	TGTGCCACCAGCATCTCGGGACAGGGAACCTACGAGCAGTACTTC